This T cell receptor beta chain was obtained from a study of T cell responses to AZD1222 COVID-19 vaccine (dated by TCRdb to about 2021). Describing the broader study: Because spike-specific TCR depth and breadth did not differ between the two schedules, AZD1222 recipients who got a second dose at roughly 4 weeks were pooled with those who got a second dose at roughly 12 weeks. TCR sequencing covered 233 trial participants: approximately 200 given two doses of AZD1222 and 26 given two doses of MenACWY control vaccine. Trial participants were enrolled into age subgroups of 18-55, 56-69 and 70-plus years, which contained about 160, 30 and 59 TCR-sequenced participants, respectively.

The paper's findings and limits, for the study overall: Spike-specific TCR breadth and depth rose significantly after two AZD1222 doses compared with day 0 and with MenACWY recipients. Only six AZD1222 recipients were SARS-CoV-2 seropositive at baseline, limiting conclusions about previously exposed vaccinees. The whole spike protein was spanned by vaccine-associated CD4 TCRs, and dominant responses were seen in regions 160-218 and 743-854. In the small 56-69-year group, the increase in depth fell short of significance, most likely because of low power. Because no day 14 peak-response samples were available, the repertoires could be characterized only after the peak T cell response. Reportedly, almost half of the unique spike-specific TCRs recognized epitopes lying outside the regions that are mutated in the B.1.351 and B.1.1.7 variants. Participants were mostly white British, with more females than males. The authors suggested clonal diversity may have been underestimated.

Comments on this clone: The target of this receptor is not known. Base-call qualities are not available, and no considerably larger clone is one nucleotide away.

The CDR3 regions of human TCRbeta chains were analyzed by immunosequencing. As for how the authors treated the data: TCRs in the repertoires were matched against a reference library of SARS-CoV-2-specific TCRs that had been generated with the MIRA antigen-specificity platform. Breadth was defined as the fraction of unique TCRs that were SARS-CoV-2-associated. Depth was defined as the fraction of total T cells that were SARS-CoV-2-associated. Using the MIRA data, each spike-specific TCR was assigned both to the spike region to which the TCR was reactive and to a CD4 or CD8 class. Log10-transformed breadth and depth values were compared by one-way ANOVA with Sidak's multiple comparisons tests. Here the immuneACCESS table is served through TCRdb, limited to in-frame sequences with V and J called. Missing clones are a known gap in these copies; in checked studies unresolved V genes cover under half, and the rest lacks a known reason. Clone size and the V and J calls come from that table; the DNA yielded D and trimming. This sample is represented by 100,000 to 110,000 clones; about 88% of them were singletons. Clones ranked in the top ten supply about 1.8% of the sample.

The V end loses 3 bases and the J end loses 1 base, and a stretch of 6 bases separates them. For CDR1 and CDR2, the germline V gene (reference sequence) lists SSHAT and FNYEAQ. Spanning cysteine to phenylalanine, the CDR3 consists of 13 amino acids. Only the CDR3 region is kept as DNA, spanning 39 bases read in frame from base 1. The label giving this sample's time point can be read as: baseline before first vaccination. Samples from vaccinated people were obtained from the UK trials COV001 and COV002, which included a single-blind randomized controlled phase 2/3 trial of AZD1222 (ChAdOx1 nCoV-19) in healthy adults. For TCRbeta chain sequencing, PBMC samples were collected from trial participants at day 0 and at day 28 after the second dose.

The sequences come from peripheral blood, collected on day 0 of AZD1222 vaccination. This TCR came from an adult in good health. The chain links TRBV7-7 with TRBJ1-1; the D gene identity is not certain. The sequenced DNA: TGTGCCAGCAGCTTGAACACGAACACTGAAGCTTTCTTT. Translated, this is CASSLNTNTEAFF.